Listed below are T cell receptor beta chains from one sample, sequenced in a study of cytomegalovirus exposure and HLA in healthy donors. Method: immunoSEQ multiplex PCR; TCRdb's copy keeps in-frame clones and lacks some. The sample shows about 120,000 clones, about three fifths of them seen only once. The sequencing sample was made of PBMCs. Receptors originate from a middle-aged man in good health and CMV-seropositive. The CDR3 runs from the conserved cysteine through the conserved F or W. Fields, in order: clone size, J gene, D gene, V gene, CDR3 DNA, CDR3 protein. A D gene is named only where the DNA matches it firmly. Clone size, where shown, is once, few, many, or a class for clones that have expanded.

abundance: few
j_gene: TRBJ1-2
d_gene: TRBD1
v_gene: TRBV5-6
CDR3nt: TGTGCCAGCAGCTTGGAGGCAGGGGGCACCTTCTATGGCTACACCTTC
CDR3aa: CASSLEAGGTFYGYTF

abundance: once
j_gene: TRBJ1-1
d_gene: .
v_gene: TRBV6-5
CDR3nt: TGTGCCAGCAGCAACGGGTGGATGAACACTGAAGCTTTCTTT
CDR3aa: CASSNGWMNTEAFF

abundance: .
j_gene: TRBJ1-1
d_gene: .
v_gene: TRBV5-6
CDR3nt: TGTGCCAGCAGCTCGATGCGACAGGTCTCCCAAGCTTTCTTT
CDR3aa: CASSSMRQVSQAFF

abundance: .
j_gene: TRBJ1-1
d_gene: .
v_gene: TRBV18
CDR3nt: TGTGCCAGCTCCCGGGACACCATGAACACTGAAGCTTTCTTT
CDR3aa: CASSRDTMNTEAFF

abundance: few
j_gene: TRBJ2-2
d_gene: .
v_gene: TRBV4-3
CDR3nt: TGCGCCAGCAGCCAAGGTCAGGGAAGGACCGGGGAGCTGTTTTTT
CDR3aa: CASSQGQGRTGELFF

abundance: .
j_gene: TRBJ2-1
d_gene: TRBD1
v_gene: TRBV5-1
CDR3nt: TGCGCCAGTGGACAGGGGGCGGCGGGGAGCAATGAGCAGTTCTTC
CDR3aa: CASGQGAAGSNEQFF

abundance: .
j_gene: TRBJ1-4
d_gene: .
v_gene: TRBV19
CDR3nt: TGTGCCAGTAGTATATTCCTGGCAACTAATGAAAAACTATTTTTT
CDR3aa: CASSIFLATNEKLFF

abundance: .
j_gene: TRBJ1-1
d_gene: TRBD1
v_gene: TRBV27
CDR3nt: TGTGCCAGCAGTTTAAACAGGGGATACACTGAAGCTTTCTTT
CDR3aa: CASSLNRGYTEAFF

abundance: .
j_gene: TRBJ1-1
d_gene: TRBD1
v_gene: TRBV4-3
CDR3nt: TGCGCCAGCAGCCTTGGGACAGGGGCGGAGAAGGCTGAAGCTTTCTTT
CDR3aa: CASSLGTGAEKAEAFF

abundance: .
j_gene: TRBJ2-3
d_gene: TRBD2
v_gene: TRBV28
CDR3nt: TGTGCCAGCAGGTCTAGCGGGAGCACAGATACGCAGTATTTT
CDR3aa: CASRSSGSTDTQYF

abundance: few
j_gene: TRBJ1-5
d_gene: TRBD1
v_gene: TRBV5-1
CDR3nt: TGCGCCAGCAGCCCAGGGACAGGGGTTGATCAGCCCCAGCATTTT
CDR3aa: CASSPGTGVDQPQHF

abundance: .
j_gene: TRBJ1-2
d_gene: .
v_gene: TRBV9
CDR3nt: TGTGCCGGCAGCGTAGATGAGGGTTCGACCTATGGCTACACCTTC
CDR3aa: CAGSVDEGSTYGYTF

abundance: .
j_gene: TRBJ1-1
d_gene: .
v_gene: TRBV2
CDR3nt: TGTGCCAGCAGCGAAATATCCACGGAGACTGAAGCTTTCTTT
CDR3aa: CASSEISTETEAFF

abundance: few
j_gene: TRBJ2-7
d_gene: TRBD1
v_gene: TRBV6-1
CDR3nt: TGTGCCAGCAGTAAGCCGGGACAGCGCGAGCAGTACTTC
CDR3aa: CASSKPGQREQYF

abundance: .
j_gene: TRBJ1-2
d_gene: .
v_gene: TRBV7-9
CDR3nt: TGTGCCAGCAGTCTAGACAGCTACTATGGCTACACCTTC
CDR3aa: CASSLDSYYGYTF

abundance: .
j_gene: TRBJ2-5
d_gene: TRBD2
v_gene: TRBV27
CDR3nt: TGCGCCAGCAGTTCCCTAGCGGGGGGTGCAACCCAGTACTTC
CDR3aa: CASSSLAGGATQYF

abundance: .
j_gene: TRBJ2-3
d_gene: .
v_gene: TRBV18
CDR3nt: TGTGCCAGCTCACAATACCCTAGTGCCTATAGCACAGATACGCAGTATTTT
CDR3aa: CASSQYPSAYSTDTQYF

abundance: .
j_gene: TRBJ2-7
d_gene: .
v_gene: TRBV7-2
CDR3nt: TGTGCCAGCAGCCCCCAGACTGGTCGCTACGAGCAGTACTTC
CDR3aa: CASSPQTGRYEQYF

abundance: .
j_gene: TRBJ2-1
d_gene: TRBD2
v_gene: TRBV7-3
CDR3nt: TGTGCCAGCAGCCTACCCACAGCGGGGGACTACAATGAGCAGTTCTTC
CDR3aa: CASSLPTAGDYNEQFF

abundance: .
j_gene: TRBJ2-1
d_gene: TRBD2
v_gene: TRBV5-1
CDR3nt: TGCGCCAGCAGCCAAGGACTAGCGGAGCCATACAATGAGCAGTTCTTC
CDR3aa: CASSQGLAEPYNEQFF

abundance: .
j_gene: TRBJ2-2
d_gene: TRBD1
v_gene: TRBV27
CDR3nt: TGTGCCAGCAGTTCCACTAATCAGGGGGAAAACACCGGGGAGCTGTTTTTT
CDR3aa: CASSSTNQGENTGELFF

abundance: .
j_gene: TRBJ2-2
d_gene: .
v_gene: TRBV28
CDR3nt: TGTGCCACCCAACCCCTCCAACGGGGGGAGCTGTTTTTT
CDR3aa: CATQPLQRGELFF